One and the same sample provided the 12 T cell receptor beta chains below, sequenced in a study of CD8+ T cells in alopecia areata. It was cDNA, reverse transcribed from extracted RNA, that served as the sequencing template. Profiling relied on immunoSEQ multiplex PCR, and the TCRdb table lists in-frame clones only, not all of them. The top ten clones hold 5% to 7% of a sample with about 130,000 clones, roughly three fifths of them seen once. The source material was CD4+ T cells sorted from blood, sampled at week 0. These TCRs come from a human donor with alopecia areata.

V is TRBV29-1 and J is TRBJ1-2, with TRBD1 matching 7 bases. The CDR3 spans 12 residues. The trim removed 3 bases at V and 4 bases at J, leaving 2 bases unmatched. From germline, CDR1 is SQVTM and CDR2 ANQGSEA. CDR3 residues: CSVDRDSYGYTF. In DNA, the CDR3 is TGCAGCGTTGACCGGGACAGCTATGGCTACACCTTC.

This clone has just a few counts. This chain uses TRBV30 with TRBJ1-2; D is unclear. CDR1 and CDR2 (germline): GTSNPN, SVGIG (reference sequence). The CDR3 covers 13 residues. The V and J ends lost 1 base and 6 bases respectively, with 12 bases between them. CDR3: CAWSAPHRNGYTF. The CDR3 DNA reads TGTGCCTGGAGTGCCCCCCACCGAAATGGCTACACCTTC.

The sample holds a few counts of this clone. The CDR3 DNA sequence: TGTGCCGTCCGGAGGACAGTTCTTGATACGCAGTATTTT. It encodes CAVRRTVLDTQYF. V gene TRBV6-5 combines with J gene TRBJ2-3; TRBD1 is a possible D gene (6 bases). V lost 11 bases to trimming and J lost 6 bases, with 18 bases between them. The CDR3 contains 13 residues. CDR1 and CDR2 (germline): MNHEY, SVGAGI.

This chain joins TRBV29-1 and TRBJ2-5, with D possibly TRBD2 on 6 matching bases. CDR1 and CDR2 from the germline V gene are SQVTM and ANQGSEA. The CDR3 is 12 residues long. The CDR3 DNA sequence: TGCATAGTCCGGGAGCCAGGGGAGACCCAGTACTTC. Amino acid sequence: CIVREPGETQYF.

This clone was seen only a few times. The rearrangement joins TRBV29-1 to TRBJ2-3; TRBD2 agrees at 10 bases. This CDR3 has 15 residues. V shed 2 bases and J 3 bases; nucleotides not matched to a gene: 5. Germline CDR1 is SQVTM and CDR2 is ANQGSEA. CDR3 sequence (DNA): TGCAGCGTTGAAACAGCGGGGGGGCTGACAGATACGCAGTATTTT. This codes for CSVETAGGLTDTQYF.

V usage is TRBV5-1 and J usage is TRBJ1-2; TRBD1 matches at 12 bases. The germline V gene has CDR1 SGHRS and CDR2 YFSETQ. The ends lost 4 bases at V and 7 bases at J; junction bases unmatched: 14. This CDR3 is 17 amino acids long. The CDR3 loop reads CASSPEPPGQGAVGYTF. CDR3 DNA sequence: TGCGCCAGCAGCCCTGAACCCCCGGGACAGGGGGCTGTTGGCTACACCTTC.

The chain links TRBV6-5 to TRBJ1-1, with 7 bases aligning to TRBD1. V dropped 5 bases and J dropped 1; count of bases not matched to a gene: 4. This CDR3 is built from 14 residues. The germline V gene has CDR1 MNHEY and CDR2 SVGAGI. CDR3 nucleotide sequence: TGTGCCAGCAGTCACGGGACAGCGAACACTGAAGCTTTCTTT. Protein product: CASSHGTANTEAFF.

The chain uses TRBV30 and TRBJ1-1, with 7 bases identical to TRBD1. V lost 0 bases and J lost 3; bases outside the gene matches: 13. Germline assignment: CDR1 GTSNPN and CDR2 SVGIG (reference sequence). This CDR3 spans 17 amino acids. CDR3 DNA sequence: TGTGCCTGGAGTGTCCCACGGACAGGAATTTTGTACACTGAAGCTTTCTTT. Amino acid sequence: CAWSVPRTGILYTEAFF.

The chain combines TRBV7-2 with TRBJ1-5; possibly TRBD1 for D (5 bases). The germline gives CDR1 SGHTA, CDR2 FQGNSA. Trimming removed 3 bases from V and 7 bases from J, with 7 bases in between. The length of the CDR3 is 12 residues. CDR3 loop: CASSFGGQPQHF. DNA for the CDR3: TGTGCCAGCAGCTTCGGGGGGCAGCCCCAGCATTTT.

The chain is built from TRBV30 and TRBJ1-4; 7 bases match TRBD1. CDR3 length equals 16 residues. Germline V lookup: CDR1 GTSNPN, CDR2 SVGIG (reference sequence). The junction had 4 bases not matched to a gene; V was cut back by 0 bases and J by 0 bases. CDR3 bases: TGTGCCTGGAGTGTCGGGGACAGCTCAACTAATGAAAAACTGTTTTTT. Amino acid sequence: CAWSVGDSSTNEKLFF.

This clone was picked up one time. This chain connects TRBV6-7 to TRBJ1-5, with D uncertain. TRBV6-7 is designated an ORF whose function remains uncertain. The CDR3 is 16 residues long. The V end lost 0 bases, the J end lost 5 bases, and 14 bases lay between the germline ends. This CDR3 reads CASSYSNSVWDQPQHF. CDR3 sequence (DNA): TGTGCCAGCAGTTACTCGAATAGCGTATGGGATCAGCCCCAGCATTTT.

This chain uses TRBV15 with TRBJ2-1; D may be TRBD2 (5 bases). V was pared by 0 bases and J by 6 bases, with 15 bases between. The CDR3 is 16 residues long. CDR1 and CDR2 from the germline V gene are LNHNV and YYDKDF (reference sequence). The CDR3 here is CATSRDRGSEGNEQFF. Here the CDR3 DNA reads TGTGCCACCAGCAGAGATCGAGGGTCCGAGGGCAATGAGCAGTTCTTC.